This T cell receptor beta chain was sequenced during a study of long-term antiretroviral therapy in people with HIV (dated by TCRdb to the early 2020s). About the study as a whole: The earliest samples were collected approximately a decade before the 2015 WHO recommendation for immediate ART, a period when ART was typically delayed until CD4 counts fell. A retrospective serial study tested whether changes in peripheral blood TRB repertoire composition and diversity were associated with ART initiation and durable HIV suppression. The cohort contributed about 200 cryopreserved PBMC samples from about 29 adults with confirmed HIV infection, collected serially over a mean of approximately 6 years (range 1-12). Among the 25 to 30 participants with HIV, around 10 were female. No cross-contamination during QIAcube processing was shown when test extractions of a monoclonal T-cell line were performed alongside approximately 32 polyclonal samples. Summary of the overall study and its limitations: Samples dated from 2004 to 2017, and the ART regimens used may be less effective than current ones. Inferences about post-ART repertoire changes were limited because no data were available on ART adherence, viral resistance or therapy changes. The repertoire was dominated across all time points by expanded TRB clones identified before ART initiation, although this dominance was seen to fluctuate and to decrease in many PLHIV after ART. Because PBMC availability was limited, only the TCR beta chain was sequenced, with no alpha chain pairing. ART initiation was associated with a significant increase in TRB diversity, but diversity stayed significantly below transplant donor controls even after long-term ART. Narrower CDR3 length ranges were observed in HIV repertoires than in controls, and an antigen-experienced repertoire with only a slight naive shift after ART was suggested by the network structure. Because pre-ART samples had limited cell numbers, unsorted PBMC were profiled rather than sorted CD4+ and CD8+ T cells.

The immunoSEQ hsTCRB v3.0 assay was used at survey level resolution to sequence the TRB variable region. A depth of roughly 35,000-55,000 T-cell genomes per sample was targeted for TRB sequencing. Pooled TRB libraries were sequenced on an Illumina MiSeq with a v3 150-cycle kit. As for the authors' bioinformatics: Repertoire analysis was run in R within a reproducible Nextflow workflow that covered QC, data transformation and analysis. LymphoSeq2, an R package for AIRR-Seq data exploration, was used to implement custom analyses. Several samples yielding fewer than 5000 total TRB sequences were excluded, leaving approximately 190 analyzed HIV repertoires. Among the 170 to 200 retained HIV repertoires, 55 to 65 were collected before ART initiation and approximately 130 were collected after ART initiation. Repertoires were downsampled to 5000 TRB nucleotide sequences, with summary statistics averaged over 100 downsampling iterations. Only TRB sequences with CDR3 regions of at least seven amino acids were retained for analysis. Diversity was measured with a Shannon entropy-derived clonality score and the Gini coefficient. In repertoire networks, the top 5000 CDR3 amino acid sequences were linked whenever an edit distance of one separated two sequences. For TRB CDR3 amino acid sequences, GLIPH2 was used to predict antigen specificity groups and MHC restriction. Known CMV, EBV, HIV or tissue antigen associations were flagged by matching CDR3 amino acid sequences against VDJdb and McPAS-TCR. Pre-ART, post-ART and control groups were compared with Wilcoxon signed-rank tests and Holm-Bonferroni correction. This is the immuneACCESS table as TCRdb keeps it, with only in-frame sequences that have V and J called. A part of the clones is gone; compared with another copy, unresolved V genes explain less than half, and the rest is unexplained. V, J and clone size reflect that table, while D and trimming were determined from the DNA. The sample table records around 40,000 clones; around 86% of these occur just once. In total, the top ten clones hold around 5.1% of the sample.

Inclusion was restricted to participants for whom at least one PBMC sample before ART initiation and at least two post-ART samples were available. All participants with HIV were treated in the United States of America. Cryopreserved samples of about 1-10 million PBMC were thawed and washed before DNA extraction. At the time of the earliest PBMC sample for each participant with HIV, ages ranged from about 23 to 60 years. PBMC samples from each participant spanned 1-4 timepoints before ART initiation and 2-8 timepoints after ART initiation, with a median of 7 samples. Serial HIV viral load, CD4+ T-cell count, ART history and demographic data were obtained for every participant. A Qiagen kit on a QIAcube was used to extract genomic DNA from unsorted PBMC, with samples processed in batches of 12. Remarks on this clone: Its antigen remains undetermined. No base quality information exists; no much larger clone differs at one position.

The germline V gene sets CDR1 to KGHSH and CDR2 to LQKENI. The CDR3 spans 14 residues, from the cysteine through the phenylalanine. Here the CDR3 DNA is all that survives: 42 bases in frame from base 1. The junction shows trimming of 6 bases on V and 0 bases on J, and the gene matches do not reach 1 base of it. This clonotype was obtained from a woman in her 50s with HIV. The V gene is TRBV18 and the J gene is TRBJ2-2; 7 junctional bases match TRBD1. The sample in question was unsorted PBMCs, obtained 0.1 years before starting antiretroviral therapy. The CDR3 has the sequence CASSGTANTGELFF. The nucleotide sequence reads TGTGCCAGCTCCGGGACAGCGAACACCGGGGAGCTGTTTTTT.